These T cell receptor beta chains were read from a single sample in a study of T cell responses to AZD1222 COVID-19 vaccine. TCRdb's copy holds only in-frame clones and misses some; the assay was immunoSEQ multiplex PCR. The repertoire holds some 190,000 clones, approximately 86% seen once, with around 8% in the top ten. Source: peripheral blood, taken on day 0 of AZD1222 vaccination. The source is an adult in good health. Each CDR3 is given with its conserved first and last residue. Fields, in order: clone size, D gene, J gene, V gene, CDR3 DNA, CDR3 protein. The D gene is left open where the match is weak. A row's size may be missing; if present it is once, few, many or a size class.

abundance: -
d_gene: -
j_gene: TRBJ1-5
v_gene: TRBV7-6
CDR3nt: TGTGCCAGCAGCTTAGCGGTGGGTAGACGGAACAATCAGCCCCAGCATTTT
CDR3aa: CASSLAVGRRNNQPQHF

abundance: -
d_gene: TRBD1
j_gene: TRBJ2-7
v_gene: TRBV4-1
CDR3nt: TGCGCCAGCAGCCAGCTCCGGGGACAGGGGTCCGAGCAGTACTTC
CDR3aa: CASSQLRGQGSEQYF

abundance: -
d_gene: TRBD1
j_gene: TRBJ2-2
v_gene: TRBV7-2
CDR3nt: TGTGCCAGCAGCCCTCGCCCGACAGGGAAAACCGGGGAGCTGTTTTTT
CDR3aa: CASSPRPTGKTGELFF

abundance: once
d_gene: TRBD1
j_gene: TRBJ2-3
v_gene: TRBV29-1
CDR3nt: TGCAGCGTGGTGGTTATCGGACAGGGTGTCCCAGATACGCAGTATTTT
CDR3aa: CSVVVIGQGVPDTQYF

abundance: -
d_gene: -
j_gene: TRBJ2-7
v_gene: TRBV5-1
CDR3nt: TGCGCCAGCAGCTTTTCCCCCGGGGGCGAATCCTACGAGCAGTACTTC
CDR3aa: CASSFSPGGESYEQYF

abundance: -
d_gene: -
j_gene: TRBJ1-3
v_gene: TRBV11-2
CDR3nt: TGTGCCAGCAGCCAAGGAAGACGAAGTCAGGGAAACACCATATATTTT
CDR3aa: CASSQGRRSQGNTIYF

abundance: -
d_gene: -
j_gene: TRBJ1-1
v_gene: TRBV4-3
CDR3nt: TGCGCCAGCAGCAGAAATAGTGAAGCTTTCTTT
CDR3aa: CASSRNSEAFF

abundance: -
d_gene: -
j_gene: TRBJ2-2
v_gene: TRBV19
CDR3nt: TGTGCCAGTAGTGCAGCCACGAACACCGGGGAGCTGTTTTTT
CDR3aa: CASSAATNTGELFF

abundance: few
d_gene: TRBD2
j_gene: TRBJ2-3
v_gene: TRBV6-4
CDR3nt: TGTGCCAGCAGTGACCAGGCTAGCGGGGGCGCAGATACGCAGTATTTT
CDR3aa: CASSDQASGGADTQYF

abundance: -
d_gene: -
j_gene: TRBJ1-5
v_gene: TRBV30
CDR3nt: TGTGCCTGGAGTGTGGGTACAGGGTCGGGCAATCAGCCCCAGCATTTT
CDR3aa: CAWSVGTGSGNQPQHF

abundance: -
d_gene: -
j_gene: TRBJ1-6
v_gene: TRBV9
CDR3nt: TGTGCCAGCAGCACCTGGTCATCGGGTGATTCACCCCTCCACTTT
CDR3aa: CASSTWSSGDSPLHF

abundance: -
d_gene: -
j_gene: TRBJ2-1
v_gene: TRBV3-1/TRBV3-2
CDR3nt: TGTGCCAGCAGCCAAGTGGGGACCGAGCAGTTCTTC
CDR3aa: CASSQVGTEQFF

abundance: -
d_gene: TRBD1
j_gene: TRBJ1-2
v_gene: TRBV19
CDR3nt: TGTGCCAGTAGTACCCCGGGACAGGTCTATGGCTACACCTTC
CDR3aa: CASSTPGQVYGYTF

abundance: -
d_gene: TRBD2
j_gene: TRBJ2-3
v_gene: TRBV28
CDR3nt: TGTGCCAGCAGTGGGACTAGCGAGAACACAGATACGCAGTATTTT
CDR3aa: CASSGTSENTDTQYF

abundance: -
d_gene: -
j_gene: TRBJ1-1
v_gene: TRBV28
CDR3nt: TGTGCCAGCAGTTTTGGCAGGGGCGATAAGTCTGAAGCTTTCTTT
CDR3aa: CASSFGRGDKSEAFF

abundance: few
d_gene: -
j_gene: TRBJ1-3
v_gene: TRBV6-5
CDR3nt: TGTGCCAGCAGTTCCCCAGCGCCTGGAAACACCATATATTTT
CDR3aa: CASSSPAPGNTIYF

abundance: once
d_gene: TRBD1
j_gene: TRBJ2-7
v_gene: TRBV7-6
CDR3nt: TGTGCCAGCAGCTTAGGCCGGGACAGGGTCTACGAGCAGTACTTC
CDR3aa: CASSLGRDRVYEQYF

abundance: -
d_gene: -
j_gene: TRBJ1-1
v_gene: TRBV4-1
CDR3nt: TGCGCCAGCAGCCAAGCCGGGTACTCCACTGAAGCTTTCTTT
CDR3aa: CASSQAGYSTEAFF

abundance: -
d_gene: -
j_gene: TRBJ2-1
v_gene: TRBV6-5
CDR3nt: TGTGCCAGCAGTTACTCGGGTTCCAATGAGCAGTTCTTC
CDR3aa: CASSYSGSNEQFF

abundance: -
d_gene: -
j_gene: TRBJ2-7
v_gene: TRBV28
CDR3nt: TGTGCCAGCAGGGGGGGTTGGAACGAGCAGTACTTC
CDR3aa: CASRGGWNEQYF

abundance: -
d_gene: TRBD1
j_gene: TRBJ2-7
v_gene: TRBV5-6
CDR3nt: TGTGCCAGCAAGATTAGTGACAGGGGCAATTACGAGCAGTACTTC
CDR3aa: CASKISDRGNYEQYF

abundance: few
d_gene: -
j_gene: TRBJ2-7
v_gene: TRBV6-5
CDR3nt: TGTGCCAGCAGTCCCTGGAAGGACTCCTACGAGCAGTACTTC
CDR3aa: CASSPWKDSYEQYF

abundance: -
d_gene: -
j_gene: TRBJ2-3
v_gene: TRBV7-3
CDR3nt: TGTGCCAGCAGCTTTCGGGCCGCCACAGATACGCAGTATTTT
CDR3aa: CASSFRAATDTQYF

abundance: -
d_gene: -
j_gene: TRBJ1-1
v_gene: TRBV13
CDR3nt: TGTGCCAGCAGCCGAGACATCGAAGCTTTCTTT
CDR3aa: CASSRDIEAFF

abundance: -
d_gene: -
j_gene: TRBJ1-1
v_gene: TRBV27
CDR3nt: TGTGCCAGCAGGGCAGGAGGACTCACTGAAGCTTTCTTT
CDR3aa: CASRAGGLTEAFF

abundance: -
d_gene: TRBD1
j_gene: TRBJ2-7
v_gene: TRBV5-1
CDR3nt: TGCGCCAGCAGCTTGATTTCGGGACAGGGATCCTACGAGCAGTACTTC
CDR3aa: CASSLISGQGSYEQYF

abundance: once
d_gene: -
j_gene: TRBJ1-4
v_gene: TRBV5-5
CDR3nt: TGTGCCAGCAGCTTGACAGGTCAGGGTGAAAAACTGTTTTTT
CDR3aa: CASSLTGQGEKLFF

abundance: -
d_gene: -
j_gene: TRBJ1-3
v_gene: TRBV2
CDR3nt: TGTGCCAGCAGGGGTAACAGGGAAAGGGGAAACACCATATATTTT
CDR3aa: CASRGNRERGNTIYF

abundance: few
d_gene: TRBD1
j_gene: TRBJ2-7
v_gene: TRBV29-1
CDR3nt: TGCAGCGTAGCAATGACAGGGTCCTACGAGCAGTACTTC
CDR3aa: CSVAMTGSYEQYF

abundance: few
d_gene: TRBD1
j_gene: TRBJ1-6
v_gene: TRBV19
CDR3nt: TGTGCCAGTGGCCCGGACAGGGCAACGTACTCACCCCTCCACTTT
CDR3aa: CASGPDRATYSPLHF

abundance: -
d_gene: TRBD2
j_gene: TRBJ2-3
v_gene: TRBV3-1/TRBV3-2
CDR3nt: TGTGCCAGCAGCCACGTAGCGGGGGAAAGCACAGATACGCAGTATTTT
CDR3aa: CASSHVAGESTDTQYF

abundance: -
d_gene: TRBD1
j_gene: TRBJ2-5
v_gene: TRBV18
CDR3nt: TGTGCCAGCTCACCCCTCCCGGGACAGCAAGAGACCCAGTACTTC
CDR3aa: CASSPLPGQQETQYF

abundance: -
d_gene: TRBD2
j_gene: TRBJ2-7
v_gene: TRBV28
CDR3nt: TGTGCCAGCAGTGAGGGAGGGACCCTTAACGAGCAGTACTTC
CDR3aa: CASSEGGTLNEQYF

abundance: -
d_gene: TRBD2
j_gene: TRBJ2-5
v_gene: TRBV7-7
CDR3nt: TGTGCCACCGGGAGGGGGGCGTACCTGGAGACCCAGTACTTC
CDR3aa: CATGRGAYLETQYF

abundance: -
d_gene: TRBD1
j_gene: TRBJ1-5
v_gene: TRBV18
CDR3nt: TGTGCCAGCTCACCGGGGACAGGGAATCAGCCCCAGCATTTT
CDR3aa: CASSPGTGNQPQHF

abundance: -
d_gene: -
j_gene: TRBJ1-2
v_gene: TRBV5-4
CDR3nt: TGTGCCAGCAGCTTGGAGGTACAGGATGGCTACACCTTC
CDR3aa: CASSLEVQDGYTF

abundance: -
d_gene: -
j_gene: TRBJ2-1
v_gene: TRBV4-1
CDR3nt: TGCGCCAGCAGCCAAGTGGGGCCTACGGATGAGCAGTTCTTC
CDR3aa: CASSQVGPTDEQFF

abundance: -
d_gene: -
j_gene: TRBJ1-2
v_gene: TRBV4-1
CDR3nt: TGCGCCAGCAGCCGGGACGGCGGAGGACATGGCTACACCTTC
CDR3aa: CASSRDGGGHGYTF

abundance: -
d_gene: -
j_gene: TRBJ2-5
v_gene: TRBV7-2
CDR3nt: TGTGCCAGCAGCTTAGCGCTCGACCGAGAGACCCAGTACTTC
CDR3aa: CASSLALDRETQYF

abundance: -
d_gene: -
j_gene: TRBJ1-1
v_gene: TRBV5-1
CDR3nt: TGCGCCAGCAGCTTGTCCCGGGGGAGGAACACTGAAGCTTTCTTT
CDR3aa: CASSLSRGRNTEAFF

abundance: -
d_gene: -
j_gene: TRBJ1-5
v_gene: TRBV2
CDR3nt: TGTGCCAGCCGGTCACCGGGGAGCCGCAATCAGCCCCAGCATTTT
CDR3aa: CASRSPGSRNQPQHF

abundance: -
d_gene: -
j_gene: TRBJ2-5
v_gene: TRBV9
CDR3nt: TGTGCCAGCAGCGTAGACGGCTCCCAAGAGACCCAGTACTTC
CDR3aa: CASSVDGSQETQYF

abundance: -
d_gene: TRBD1
j_gene: TRBJ1-1
v_gene: TRBV7-8
CDR3nt: TGTGCCAGCAGCGCGGACAGGGTCGTAGACACTGAAGCTTTCTTT
CDR3aa: CASSADRVVDTEAFF

abundance: -
d_gene: -
j_gene: TRBJ1-2
v_gene: TRBV3-1/TRBV3-2
CDR3nt: TGTGCCAGCAGCCACCCCTATGGCTACACCTTC
CDR3aa: CASSHPYGYTF

abundance: -
d_gene: -
j_gene: TRBJ1-4
v_gene: TRBV9
CDR3nt: TGTGCCAGCAGCGCTACGGACAGTTCAAATGAAAAACTGTTTTTT
CDR3aa: CASSATDSSNEKLFF

abundance: -
d_gene: TRBD1
j_gene: TRBJ1-1
v_gene: TRBV5-3
CDR3nt: TGTGCCAGAAGCCCGGGACAGAGTAGCCCCATGAACACTGAAGCTTTCTTT
CDR3aa: CARSPGQSSPMNTEAFF

abundance: -
d_gene: -
j_gene: TRBJ2-1
v_gene: TRBV3-1/TRBV3-2
CDR3nt: TGTGCCAGCAGCCAAAGCGATGAGCAGTTCTTC
CDR3aa: CASSQSDEQFF

abundance: -
d_gene: -
j_gene: TRBJ2-1
v_gene: TRBV4-2
CDR3nt: TGTGCCAGCAGCCAAGATTCTTGCGGAAATGAGCAGTTCTTC
CDR3aa: CASSQDSCGNEQFF

abundance: once
d_gene: -
j_gene: TRBJ2-7
v_gene: TRBV5-6
CDR3nt: TGTGCCAGCAGCATGGGACCCTCAGGCATGTACTTC
CDR3aa: CASSMGPSGMYF

abundance: -
d_gene: TRBD1
j_gene: TRBJ2-3
v_gene: TRBV15
CDR3nt: TGTGCCACCAGGAGGACAGGGTCAGATACGCAGTATTTT
CDR3aa: CATRRTGSDTQYF

abundance: few
d_gene: -
j_gene: TRBJ1-4
v_gene: TRBV7-6
CDR3nt: TGTGCCAGCAGCTTAGACGCCGACTATGGGGAACTGTTTTTT
CDR3aa: CASSLDADYGELFF